This TCR beta chain was recorded in a study of T-cell reconstitution after alpha-beta-depleted transplantation in children. The authors prepared the TCRbeta library with unique molecular identifiers. MiXCR, applied by TCRdb to the PCR reads, yields one record per CDR3 protein. The sample lists a few hundred thousand distinct CDR3 sequences, over 20% seen once, with 36% in the top ten. This clonotype showed up just a few times. The antigen is unknown. Broader study findings: Reports say that about two months after transplant, the alpha-beta T cells came out of several hundred graft clones that had expanded. Surviving recipient T cells and thymic progenitors accounted for the high day-60 TCRbeta diversity observed in some patients. Once a year had passed after transplant, T-cell counts and diversity came mostly from newly produced T cells.

The V end was cut by 4 bases, the J end by 5 bases, with 9 bases between. This CDR3 contains 12 residues. The germline V gene encodes CDR1 SQVTM and CDR2 ANQGSEA. The material was PBMCs, obtained before TCRalphabeta/CD19-depleted stem cell transplant. V usage is TRBV29-1 and J usage is TRBJ2-1; tentatively, D is TRBD1 or TRBD2 (5 bases each). The receptor's source is a boy under three years old with Wiskott-Aldrich syndrome, due to receive a stem cell transplant. As DNA, the CDR3 is TGCAGCGTTGGCAGGGACCACAATGAGCAGTTCTTC. Amino acid sequence: CSVGRDHNEQFF.